This record concerns one T cell receptor (beta chain) sequence. This specimen comes from a study of blood T cell repertoires in COVID-19. At the level of the study: Samples representing acute and convalescent COVID-19 were sourced from the United States, Italy and Spain. T cells, B-cell-depleted T cells, or PBMCs supplied cDNA or gDNA.

Authors' processing steps: Estimated nucleated cell counts came from reference gene primer amplification. Profiling relied on immunoSEQ multiplex PCR, and the TCRdb table lists in-frame clones only, not all of them. V, J and clone size reflect that table, while D and trimming were determined from the DNA. The profile shows 250,000 to 300,000 clones, 65% to 90% of them singletons. The CDR3 contains 15 residues. Trimming removed 5 bases from V and 2 bases from J, with 13 bases in between. CDR1 GTSNPN and CDR2 SVGIG come from the germline V gene (reference sequence). This rearrangement joins TRBV30 to TRBJ1-6; maybe TRBD1 (5 bases). The sequence was collected from a woman between 70 and 85 years old with COVID-19, enrolled during active disease. Sequences were obtained from peripheral blood. The CDR3 protein is CAWSPGVTYNSPLHF. The CDR3 region has the DNA TGTGCCTGGTCCCCGGGGGTCACCTATAATTCACCCCTCCACTTT.